The rows below give T cell receptor beta chains drawn from one sample of a study of cytomegalovirus exposure and HLA in healthy donors. Sequencing used immunoSEQ multiplex PCR; TCRdb keeps in-frame clones, though not all of them. The sample has 100,000 to 150,000 clones, around three quarters seen once. Specimen: PBMCs. The source is a man under 40 in good health and CMV-seropositive. Each CDR3 is given without its conserved first and last residue.

>TRBV27|TRBJ2-2
ASSLRRLAGGRDTGELF
>TRBV19|TRBJ2-3
ASSQGLAGGHTDTQY
>TRBV25-1|TRBJ2-7
ASSEPGDSYEQY
>TRBV5-6|TRBJ1-6
ASSFGNRVWNSPLH
>TRBV29-1|TRBJ1-1
SVEPQGQTNTEAF
>TRBV29-1|TRBJ1-4
SAQQWGDGEKLF
>TRBV9|TRBJ1-1
ASSPRGLLMNTEAF
>TRBV15|TRBJ2-7
ATSKGTGGVFSYEQY
>TRBV12-5|TRBJ2-5
ASGLGTSGETQY
>TRBV7-2|TRBJ2-1
ASRAGGPYNEQF
>TRBV6-1|TRBJ1-2
ASSETISHGYT
>TRBV5-1|TRBJ1-2
ASSARTGLNYGYT
>TRBV19|TRBJ2-2
ASSLYSTGELF
>TRBV7-9|TRBJ2-7
SSSPWPGGVFSNRGEQY
>TRBV4-1|TRBJ1-6
ASSQDSIKQGFNSPLH
>TRBV7-8|TRBJ1-2
ASSLASQYGYT
>TRBV5-1|TRBJ1-1
ASSLAGPPMNTEAF
>TRBV18|TRBJ1-1
ASSSQGTEGTF
>TRBV6-1|TRBJ2-1
ASSFTGTNEQF
>TRBV6-5|TRBJ1-2
ASSFHGDKALRGYT
>TRBV2|TRBJ2-7
ASRETSGGYEQY
>TRBV7-9|TRBJ1-3
ASSLVAALENTIY
>TRBV5-1|TRBJ1-2
ASSLGQGAGYGYT
>TRBV2|TRBJ2-3
ASLPRTGADTQY
>TRBV5-6|TRBJ2-7
ASSPGGQGAYEQY
>TRBV5-1|TRBJ2-7
ASSSRAGYEQY
>TRBV27|TRBJ2-1
ASSPLSAISYNEQF
>TRBV5-1|TRBJ2-3
ASSFRADTQY
>TRBV9|.
ASSPRGFEQY
>TRBV6-6|TRBJ1-6
ASSYSPPTEAYPLH
>TRBV4-2|TRBJ2-5
ASSPGGEGSQQY
>TRBV5-1|TRBJ1-2
ATRAGQGHGYT